The T cell receptor (beta chain) described here comes from a study of blood T cell repertoires in COVID-19. Study-wide background: The United States, Italy and Spain were the sources of the acute and convalescent COVID-19 samples. Sources were T cells, B-cell-depleted T cells, or PBMCs; the material itself was cDNA or gDNA.

Original handling: Amplification with reference gene primers provided the estimates of nucleated cell counts. Only in-frame clones appear in the TCRdb table, and some are missing; sequencing was by immunoSEQ multiplex PCR. The DNA was the basis for D and trimming; V, J and clone size are from that table. In the table there are 150,000 to 200,000 clones, roughly 79% of which are singletons. Seattle-derived patients entered the study during active infection and were followed longitudinally. The sequenced sample was peripheral blood. This clonotype was sampled from a woman between 40 and 55 years old with COVID-19, enrolled during active disease.

The DNA for the CDR3 is TGTGCCAGCAGCTTCCAGGAGACCCAGTACTTC. This translates into CASSFQETQYF. The chain employs TRBV7-6 and TRBJ2-5; no clear D. Germline CDR1 is SGHVS and CDR2 is FNYEAQ. The V gene lost 3 bases and the J gene lost 5 bases, with 4 bases spanning the gap. This CDR3 is built from 11 residues.